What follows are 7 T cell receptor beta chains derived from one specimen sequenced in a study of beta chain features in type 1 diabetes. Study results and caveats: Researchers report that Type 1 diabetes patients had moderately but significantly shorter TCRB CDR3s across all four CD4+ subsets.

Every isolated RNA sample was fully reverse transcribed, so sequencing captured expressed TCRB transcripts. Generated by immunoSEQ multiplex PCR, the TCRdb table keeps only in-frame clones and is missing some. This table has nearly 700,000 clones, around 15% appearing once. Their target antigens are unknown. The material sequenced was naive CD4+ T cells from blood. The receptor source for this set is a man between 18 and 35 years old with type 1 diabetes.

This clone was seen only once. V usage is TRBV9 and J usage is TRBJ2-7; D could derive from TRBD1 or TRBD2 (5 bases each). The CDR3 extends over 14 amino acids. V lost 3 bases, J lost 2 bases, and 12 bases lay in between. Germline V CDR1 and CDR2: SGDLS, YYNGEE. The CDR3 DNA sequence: TGTGCCAGCAGCGCAGGGACCGAAACCTACGAGCAGTACTTC. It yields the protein CASSAGTETYEQYF.

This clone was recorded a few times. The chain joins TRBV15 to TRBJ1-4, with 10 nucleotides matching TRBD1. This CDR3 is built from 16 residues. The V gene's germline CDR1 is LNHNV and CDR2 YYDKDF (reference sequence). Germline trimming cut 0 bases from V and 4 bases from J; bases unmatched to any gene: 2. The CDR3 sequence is CATSRETGGNNEKLFF. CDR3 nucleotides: TGTGCCACCAGCAGAGAGACAGGGGGCAATAATGAAAAACTGTTTTTT.

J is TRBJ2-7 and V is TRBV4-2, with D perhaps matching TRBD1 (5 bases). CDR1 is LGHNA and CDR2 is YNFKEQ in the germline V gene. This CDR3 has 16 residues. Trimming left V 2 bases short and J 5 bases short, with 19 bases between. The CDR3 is CASSQRSEGASNEQYF. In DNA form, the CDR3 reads TGTGCCAGCAGCCAAAGATCAGAAGGGGCATCCAACGAGCAGTACTTC.

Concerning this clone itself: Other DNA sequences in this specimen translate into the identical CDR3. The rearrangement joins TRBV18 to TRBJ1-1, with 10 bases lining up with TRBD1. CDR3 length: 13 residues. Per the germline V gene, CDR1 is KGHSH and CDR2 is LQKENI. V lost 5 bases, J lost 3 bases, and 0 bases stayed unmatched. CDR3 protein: CASSGTGDTEAFF. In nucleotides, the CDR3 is TGTGCCAGCTCAGGGACAGGGGACACTGAAGCTTTCTTT.

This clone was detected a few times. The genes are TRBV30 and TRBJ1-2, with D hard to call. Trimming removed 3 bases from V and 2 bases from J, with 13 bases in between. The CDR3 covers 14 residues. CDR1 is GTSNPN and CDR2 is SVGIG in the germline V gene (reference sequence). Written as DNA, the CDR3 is TGTGCCTGGAGCGCTGTGTACCTCAACTATGGCTACACCTTC. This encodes CAWSAVYLNYGYTF.

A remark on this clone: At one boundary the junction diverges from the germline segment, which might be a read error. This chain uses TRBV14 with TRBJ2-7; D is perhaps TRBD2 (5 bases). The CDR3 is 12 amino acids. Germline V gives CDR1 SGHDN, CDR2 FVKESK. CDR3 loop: CASSQGTLMASF. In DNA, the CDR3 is TGTGCCAGCAGCCAAGGGACTCTGATGGCTAGTTTC. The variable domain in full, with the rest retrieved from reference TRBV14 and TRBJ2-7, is EAGVTQFPSHSVIEKGQTVTLRCDPISGHDNLYWYRRVMGKEIKFLLHFVKESKQDESGMPNNRFLAERTGGTYSTLKVQPAELEDSGVYFCASSQGTLMASFGPGTRLTVT.

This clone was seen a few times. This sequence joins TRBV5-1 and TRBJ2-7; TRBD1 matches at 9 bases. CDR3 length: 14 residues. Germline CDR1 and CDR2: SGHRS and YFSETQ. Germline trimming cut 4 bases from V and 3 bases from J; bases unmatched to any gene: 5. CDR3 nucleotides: TGCGCCAGCAGCCCCTGGGACAGGGACTACGAGCAGTACTTC. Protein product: CASSPWDRDYEQYF. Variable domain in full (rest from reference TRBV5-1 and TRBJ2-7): KAGVTQTPRYLIKTRGQQVTLSCSPISGHRSVSWYQQTPGQGLQFLFEYFSETQRNKGNFPGRFSGRQFSNSRSEMNVSTLELGDSALYLCASSPWDRDYEQYFGPGTRLTVT.